This passage covers 30 T cell receptor beta chains from one sample sequenced in a study of blood T cell repertoires in COVID-19. The assay was immunoSEQ multiplex PCR, and TCRdb's table has in-frame clones only and misses some. The sample holds 250,000 to 350,000 clones, approximately 84% seen once. The sequencing input was peripheral blood. These receptors came from a human donor with COVID-19, enrolled during active disease. The donor label of this sample is uncertain.

The gene calls are TRBV5-4 and TRBJ1-2; unclear D gene. Trimming cost V 4 bases and J 0 bases, with 7 bases left between them. Germline V lookup: CDR1 SGHNT, CDR2 YYREEE (reference sequence). This CDR3 contains 13 residues. The CDR3 sequence: CASSPSSNYGYTF. CDR3 sequence (DNA): TGTGCCAGCAGCCCTAGTTCTAACTATGGCTACACCTTC.

The chain combines TRBV28 with TRBJ1-5; D might be TRBD1 (5 bases). Germline assignment: CDR1 MDHEN and CDR2 SYDVKM. The CDR3 loop spans 14 amino acids. V was cut by 6 bases and J by 3 bases, with 12 bases left in between. The CDR3 DNA reads as TGTGCCAGCAGGGGGGGAGGGGTCAATCAGCCCCAGCATTTT. The encoded protein is CASRGGGVNQPQHF. Full variable domain (missing parts from reference TRBV28 and TRBJ1-5): DVKVTQSSRYLVKRTGEKVFLECVQDMDHENMFWYRQDPGLGLRLIYFSYDVKMKEKGDIPEGYSVSREKKERFSLILESASTNQTSMYLCASRGGGVNQPQHFGDGTRLSIL.

The rearrangement joins TRBV5-6 to TRBJ1-1; 7 nucleotides agree with TRBD1. This CDR3 spans 17 amino acids. J was trimmed by 0 bases and V by 2 bases; bases with no gene match: 10. Germline CDR1 reads SGHDT; CDR2 reads YYEEEE. The CDR3: CASSFHTGVPMNTEAFF. CDR3 in DNA: TGTGCCAGCAGCTTCCACACAGGGGTCCCTATGAACACTGAAGCTTTCTTT.

The V and J genes are TRBV7-9 and TRBJ2-6; tentatively, D is TRBD1 (5 bases). The CDR3 length is 16 residues. Germline CDR1 SEHNR, CDR2 FQNEAQ (reference sequence). V lost 3 bases, J lost 0 bases, and 9 bases lay in between. In DNA form, the CDR3 reads TGTGCCAGCAGCTTTTATCAGGGCTCTGGGGCCAACGTCCTGACTTTC. Its translation: CASSFYQGSGANVLTF.

The V gene is TRBV6-5, the J gene TRBJ1-3; D is uncertain. Germline CDR1 MNHEY, CDR2 SVGAGI. V was trimmed by 7 bases and J by 1 base, leaving 11 bases between them. The CDR3 contains 14 residues. The CDR3 sequence is CASITDPSGNTIYF. CDR3 nucleotide sequence: TGTGCCAGCATAACAGATCCTTCTGGAAACACCATATATTTT.

The chain carries TRBV9 and TRBJ2-1, with 7 bases identical to TRBD2. Trimming took 3 bases from V and 10 from J; bases not matched to a gene: 10. The CDR3 covers 14 residues. The germline V gene encodes CDR1 SGDLS and CDR2 YYNGEE. The CDR3 here is CASSATLAAGEQFF. CDR3 bases: TGTGCCAGCAGCGCAACCCTAGCAGCGGGGGAGCAGTTCTTC.

This chain joins TRBV28 and TRBJ2-1; 9 positions match TRBD2. J gave up 12 bases and V 6 bases, and 15 bases lay outside the gene matches. Germline CDR1 and CDR2: MDHEN and SYDVKM. The CDR3 extends over 15 amino acids. Here the CDR3 DNA reads TGTGCCAGCAGACCAAGCGGCCTAGCGGGACCTCGGCAGTTCTTC. It translates to CASRPSGLAGPRQFF.

CDR3 loop: CASSLSAARAQGSPLHF. The CDR3 DNA is TGTGCCAGCAGCTTATCGGCGGCAAGGGCTCAGGGTTCACCCCTCCACTTT. The rearrangement links TRBV5-4 to TRBJ1-6; tentative D call: TRBD1 (5 bases). The CDR3 covers 17 residues. V lost 2 bases and J lost 9, with 21 bases in between. The germline gives CDR1 SGHNT, CDR2 YYREEE (reference sequence).

The chain has TRBV14 and TRBJ2-7; D not certain. The germline V and J ends were trimmed by 4 bases and 6 bases, with 16 bases remaining between them. Germline lookup yields CDR1 SGHDN and CDR2 FVKESK. CDR3 length: 14 residues. The CDR3 protein is CASSPAVALSEQYF. CDR3 sequence (DNA): TGTGCCAGCAGCCCCGCGGTCGCATTGTCCGAGCAGTACTTC. The whole variable domain, filled in from reference TRBV14 and TRBJ2-7, reads EAGVTQFPSHSVIEKGQTVTLRCDPISGHDNLYWYRRVMGKEIKFLLHFVKESKQDESGMPNNRFLAERTGGTYSTLKVQPAELEDSGVYFCASSPAVALSEQYFGPGTRLTVT.

The chain carries TRBV29-1 and TRBJ1-3, with 7 bases fitting TRBD1. CDR1 and CDR2 (germline): SQVTM, ANQGSEA. The CDR3 sequence is 13 residues long. V shed 6 bases, J shed 1 base, and the junction held 3 bases outside the gene matches. As DNA, the CDR3 is TGCAGCGTCGGGACAGTATCTGGAAACACCATATATTTT. Its protein product is CSVGTVSGNTIYF.

This chain links TRBV6-5 with TRBJ2-3, with D perhaps TRBD2 (5 bases). This CDR3 has 15 residues. Germline values: CDR1 MNHEY, CDR2 SVGAGI. V was cut by 8 bases and J by 2 bases, with 17 bases left in between. The DNA of the CDR3 is TGTGCCAGCCGACCCTATAGCGACTACACAGATACGCAGTATTTT. Translation: CASRPYSDYTDTQYF.

V is TRBV2 and J is TRBJ2-6; TRBD1 aligns across 12 bases. The ends lost 5 bases at V and 0 bases at J; junction bases unmatched: 8. The CDR3 loop spans 19 amino acids. Germline-derived CDR1 and CDR2 are SNHLY and FYNNEI. The CDR3 nucleotides are TGTGCCAGCAGTTGGGACAGGGGGCGTGCGATCTCTGGGGCCAACGTCCTGACTTTC. This sequence encodes CASSWDRGRAISGANVLTF.

This chain uses TRBV5-1 with TRBJ2-1, with TRBD1 identical over 7 bases. CDR1 is SGHRS, CDR2 YFSETQ, per germline. Trimming cost V 2 bases and J 4 bases; bases outside gene matches: 6. The length of the CDR3 is 15 residues. The CDR3 DNA sequence: TGCGCCAGCAGCTTAAGACAGGGCCGGTACAATGAGCAGTTCTTC. Its translation: CASSLRQGRYNEQFF.

The V gene is TRBV2, the J gene TRBJ2-3; weak D call: TRBD1 (5 bases). This CDR3 region has 14 residues. V was pared by 2 bases and J by 6 bases, with 12 bases between. The germline V gene encodes CDR1 SNHLY and CDR2 FYNNEI. CDR3 protein: CASSELGPTDTQYF. CDR3 DNA: TGTGCCAGCAGTGAATTGGGGCCCACGGATACGCAGTATTTT.

V usage is TRBV30 and J usage is TRBJ2-7, with D perhaps matching TRBD2 (6 bases). CDR1 GTSNPN and CDR2 SVGIG come from the germline V gene (reference sequence). The CDR3 is made up of 14 amino acids. With 0 bases removed from V and 5 bases from J, the gap between germline ends came to 14 bases. The CDR3 DNA is TGTGCCTGGAGTGTACGGGGGAGAACCCACGAGCAGTACTTC. Its translation is CAWSVRGRTHEQYF.

This chain uses TRBV6-2 or TRBV6-3 with TRBJ2-1; 10 positions match TRBD2. Germline CDR1 is MNHEY and CDR2 is SVGEGT. The CDR3 is 15 residues long. J lost 5 bases, V lost 5 bases, and 6 bases had no gene match. CDR3 region: CASSRSGRDNNEQFF. In DNA form, the CDR3 reads TGTGCCAGCAGTCGAAGCGGGAGGGACAACAATGAGCAGTTCTTC.

Concerning this clone: This sample also contains other DNA sequences that code for the same CDR3. This chain connects TRBV3-1 (or the pseudogene TRBV3-2) to TRBJ2-7, with D unresolved. The V end lost 0 bases, the J end lost 7 bases, and 7 bases lay between the germline ends. The CDR3 covers 12 residues. The germline V gene encodes CDR1 LGHDT and CDR2 YNNKEL (reference sequence). Written as DNA, the CDR3 is TGTGCCAGCAGCCAAGATCGGGTAGAGCAGTACTTC. Translation gives CASSQDRVEQYF.

The chain joins TRBV2 to TRBJ2-1, with D tentatively TRBD1 (5 bases). Germline V gene sequence: CDR1 SNHLY, CDR2 FYNNEI. Trimming removed 1 base from V and 3 bases from J, with 10 bases in between. The length of the CDR3 is 15 residues. The CDR3 region is CASSEERQNYNEQFF. The CDR3 bases are TGTGCCAGCAGTGAAGAGCGACAGAACTACAATGAGCAGTTCTTC.

The CDR3 loop is CASSLVGTGYGYTF. CDR3 DNA sequence: TGTGCCAGCAGCTTGGTGGGGACAGGGTATGGCTACACCTTC. V and J are TRBV5-4 and TRBJ1-2; 9 positions match TRBD1. Losses at the gene ends were 0 bases for V and 5 bases for J; bases not matched to a gene: 2. CDR3 length equals 14 residues. Germline CDR1 is SGHNT and CDR2 is YYREEE (reference sequence).

The chain couples TRBV6-5 to TRBJ1-2; TRBD1 is a possible D gene (5 bases). There are 11 residues in the CDR3. In germline, CDR1 is MNHEY, CDR2 SVGAGI. V dropped 6 bases and J dropped 5 bases, with 7 bases sitting between them. The CDR3 sequence: CASRQDYGYTF. The CDR3 DNA is TGTGCCAGCAGACAGGATTATGGCTACACCTTC.

The chain carries TRBV19 and TRBJ1-2; 11 bases line up with TRBD1. The germline V gene has CDR1 LNHDA and CDR2 SQIVND (reference sequence). This CDR3 region has 16 residues. After removal of 5 bases from V and 3 bases from J, the junction contained 8 bases not matched to a gene. The CDR3 is CASSPGTGGLDYGYTF. CDR3 sequence (DNA): TGTGCCAGTAGTCCCGGGACAGGGGGATTGGACTATGGCTACACCTTC.

This chain links TRBV6-5 with TRBJ1-4; D call uncertain. Germline CDR1 and CDR2: MNHEY and SVGAGI. The length of the CDR3 is 16 residues. Trimming took 3 bases from V and 6 from J, leaving 17 bases between them. CDR3: CASSYVPRSSHEKLFF. CDR3 nucleotides: TGTGCCAGCAGTTATGTCCCTCGTAGCTCCCATGAAAAACTGTTTTTT.

The chain is built from TRBV10-3 and TRBJ2-7, with 7 positions matching TRBD1. The CDR3 length is 15 residues. Germline CDR1 and CDR2: ENHRY and SYGVKD. With V trimmed by 4 bases and J by 3 bases, 9 bases remained unmatched. DNA of the CDR3: TGTGCCATCAGTGGGGGACAGCCCAACTTCTACGAGCAGTACTTC. It encodes CAISGGQPNFYEQYF.

The rearrangement joins TRBV14 to TRBJ1-1, with 7 bases that match TRBD1. Germline V lookup: CDR1 SGHDN, CDR2 FVKESK. This CDR3 spans 17 amino acids. Losses at the gene ends were 1 base for V and 3 bases for J; bases not matched to a gene: 11. For the CDR3, the DNA is TGTGCCAGCAGCCAAGGTTCGACAGGGTATGAGGACACTGAAGCTTTCTTT. Residues: CASSQGSTGYEDTEAFF.

The rearrangement uses TRBV7-2 and TRBJ2-2, with 14 bases identical to TRBD2. Per the germline V gene, CDR1 is SGHTA and CDR2 is FQGNSA. The V segment lost 0 bases and the J segment 10 bases; nucleotides outside the gene matches: 7. CDR3 length equals 17 residues. The CDR3 DNA reads as TGTGCCAGCAGCTTAGCGGGGACTAGCGGGAGCGGTGCGGAGCTGTTTTTT. Its protein is CASSLAGTSGSGAELFF.

The rearrangement links TRBV5-1 to TRBJ2-7, with 15 bases that match TRBD2. The CDR3 is 16 residues long. Germline loops: CDR1 SGHRS, CDR2 YFSETQ. Trimming at V came to 3 bases and at J to 4 bases, leaving 5 bases not matched to a gene. DNA of the CDR3: TGCGCCAGCAGCTCCGGACTAGCGGGAGGGGTGTACGAGCAGTACTTC. Amino acid sequence: CASSSGLAGGVYEQYF.

The CDR3, as DNA: TGCAGCGTTCTCATGAGGAGGTTTGAAGCTTTCTTT. As protein: CSVLMRRFEAFF. This rearrangement joins TRBV29-1 to TRBJ1-1; the D is unclear. Trimming removed 5 bases at V and 7 bases at J, with 14 bases between. Germline values: CDR1 SQVTM, CDR2 ANQGSEA. This CDR3 contains 12 residues.

This clone showed up just a few times. The chain is built from TRBV6-5 and TRBJ2-7, with 7 bases identical to TRBD1. Germline CDR1 and CDR2: MNHEY and SVGAGI. The CDR3 extends over 12 amino acids. Germline trimming cut 7 bases from V and 5 bases from J; bases unmatched to any gene: 5. The chain's CDR3 is CASTDRVHEQYF. In DNA form, the CDR3 reads TGTGCCAGCACCGACAGGGTTCACGAGCAGTACTTC.

CDR3 nucleotide sequence: TGTGCCAGCAGCTGGGCCGTGGACACTGAAGCTTTCTTT. It specifies CASSWAVDTEAFF. The gene calls are TRBV7-3 and TRBJ1-1; no clear D. The CDR3 loop spans 13 amino acids. Looked up from germline, CDR1 is SGHTA and CDR2 is FQGTGA. V shed 4 bases and J shed 3 bases, with 9 bases lying between them.

CDR3 in amino acids: CASSGTGGNTEAFF. The CDR3 bases are TGTGCCAGCAGTGGGACAGGGGGTAACACTGAAGCTTTCTTT. The V call is TRBV2, the J call TRBJ1-1; TRBD1 aligns across 10 bases. The CDR3 runs 14 residues. The germline gives CDR1 SNHLY, CDR2 FYNNEI. The ends lost 4 bases at V and 2 bases at J; junction bases unmatched: 1.